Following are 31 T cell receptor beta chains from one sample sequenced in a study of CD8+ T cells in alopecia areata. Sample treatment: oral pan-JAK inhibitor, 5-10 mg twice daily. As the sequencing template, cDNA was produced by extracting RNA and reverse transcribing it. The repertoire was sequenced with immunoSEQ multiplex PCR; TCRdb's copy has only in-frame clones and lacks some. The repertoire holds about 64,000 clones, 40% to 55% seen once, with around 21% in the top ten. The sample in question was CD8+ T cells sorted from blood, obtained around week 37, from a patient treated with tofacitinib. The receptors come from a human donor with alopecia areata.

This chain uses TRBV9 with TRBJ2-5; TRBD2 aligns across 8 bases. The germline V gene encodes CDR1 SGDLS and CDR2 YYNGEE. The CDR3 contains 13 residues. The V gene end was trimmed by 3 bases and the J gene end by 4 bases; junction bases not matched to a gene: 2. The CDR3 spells CASSALAAETQYF. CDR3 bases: TGTGCCAGCAGCGCACTAGCGGCAGAGACCCAGTACTTC.

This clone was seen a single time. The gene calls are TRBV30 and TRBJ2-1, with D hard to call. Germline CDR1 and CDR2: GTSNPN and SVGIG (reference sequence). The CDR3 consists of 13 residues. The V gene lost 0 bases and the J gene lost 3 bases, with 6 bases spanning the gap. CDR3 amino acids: CAWSVALYNEQFF. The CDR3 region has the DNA TGTGCCTGGAGTGTAGCTCTCTACAATGAGCAGTTCTTC.

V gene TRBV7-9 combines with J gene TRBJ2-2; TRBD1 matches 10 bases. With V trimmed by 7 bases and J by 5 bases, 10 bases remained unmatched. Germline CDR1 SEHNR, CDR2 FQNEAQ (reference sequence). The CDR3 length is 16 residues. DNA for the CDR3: TGTGCCAGCACCCAATCGACAGGGGGCTTTACCGGGGAGCTGTTTTTT. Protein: CASTQSTGGFTGELFF.

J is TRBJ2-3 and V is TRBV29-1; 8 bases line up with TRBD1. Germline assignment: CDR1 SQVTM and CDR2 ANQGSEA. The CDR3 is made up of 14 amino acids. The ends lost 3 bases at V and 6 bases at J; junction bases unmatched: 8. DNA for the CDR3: TGCAGCGTTGAGGCAGGGGGCTTCGGGGATACGCAGTATTTT. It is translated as CSVEAGGFGDTQYF.

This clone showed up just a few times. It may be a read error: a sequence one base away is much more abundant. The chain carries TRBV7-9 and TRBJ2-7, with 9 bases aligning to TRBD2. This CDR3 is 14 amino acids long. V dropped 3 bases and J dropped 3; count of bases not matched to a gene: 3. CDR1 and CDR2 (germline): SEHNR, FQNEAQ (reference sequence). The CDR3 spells CASSLTSGNYEQYF. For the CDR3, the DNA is TGTGCCAGCAGCTTGACTAGCGGTAACTACGAGCAGTACTTC.

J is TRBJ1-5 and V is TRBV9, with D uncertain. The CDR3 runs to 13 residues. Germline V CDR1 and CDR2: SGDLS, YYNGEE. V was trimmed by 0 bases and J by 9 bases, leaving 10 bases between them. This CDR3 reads CASSVAGAGPQHF. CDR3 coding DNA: TGTGCCAGCAGCGTAGCCGGTGCGGGGCCCCAGCATTTT.

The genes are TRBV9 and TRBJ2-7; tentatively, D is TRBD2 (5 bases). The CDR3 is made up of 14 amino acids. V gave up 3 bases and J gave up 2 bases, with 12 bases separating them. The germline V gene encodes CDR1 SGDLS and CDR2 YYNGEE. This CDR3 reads CASSAEGGTYEQYF. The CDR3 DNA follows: TGTGCCAGCAGCGCCGAGGGCGGAACCTACGAGCAGTACTTC.

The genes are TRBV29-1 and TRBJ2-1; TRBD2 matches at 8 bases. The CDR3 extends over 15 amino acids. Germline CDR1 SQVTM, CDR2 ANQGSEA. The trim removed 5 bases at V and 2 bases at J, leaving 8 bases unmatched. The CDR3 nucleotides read TGCAGCGTTAACCCGGGACTAGTAGCCTACAATGAGCAGTTCTTC. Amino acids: CSVNPGLVAYNEQFF.

CDR3 protein: CASRLGTGELFF. The CDR3 nucleotides read TGTGCCAGCAGACTTGGCACCGGGGAGCTGTTTTTT. The chain is built from TRBV6-4 and TRBJ2-2, with no clear D. V lost 6 bases, J lost 4 bases, and 6 bases lay in between. Germline V gene sequence: CDR1 MRHNA, CDR2 SNTAGT. The CDR3 totals 12 residues.

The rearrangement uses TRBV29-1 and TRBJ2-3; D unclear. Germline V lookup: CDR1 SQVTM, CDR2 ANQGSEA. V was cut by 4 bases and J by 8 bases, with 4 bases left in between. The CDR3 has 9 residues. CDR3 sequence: CSVGGTQYF. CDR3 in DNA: TGCAGCGTTGGTGGTACGCAGTATTTT.

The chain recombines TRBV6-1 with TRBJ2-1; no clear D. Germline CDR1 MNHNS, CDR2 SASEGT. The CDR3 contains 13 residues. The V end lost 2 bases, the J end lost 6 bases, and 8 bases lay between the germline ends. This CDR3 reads CASSELPFNEQFF. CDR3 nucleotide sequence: TGTGCCAGCAGTGAATTACCGTTCAATGAGCAGTTCTTC.

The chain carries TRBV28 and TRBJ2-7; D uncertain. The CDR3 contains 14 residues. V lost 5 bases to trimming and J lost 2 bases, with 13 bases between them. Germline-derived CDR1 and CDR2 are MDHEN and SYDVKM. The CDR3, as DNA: TGTGCCAGCAGTACCTCGAGTGAGGCCTACGAGCAGTACTTC. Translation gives CASSTSSEAYEQYF.

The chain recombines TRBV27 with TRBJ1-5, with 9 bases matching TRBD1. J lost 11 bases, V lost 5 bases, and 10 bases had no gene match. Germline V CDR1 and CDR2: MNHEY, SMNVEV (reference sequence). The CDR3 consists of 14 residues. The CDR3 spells CASSADRGGGTQHF. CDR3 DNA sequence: TGTGCCAGCAGTGCGGACAGGGGTGGTGGGACCCAGCATTTT.

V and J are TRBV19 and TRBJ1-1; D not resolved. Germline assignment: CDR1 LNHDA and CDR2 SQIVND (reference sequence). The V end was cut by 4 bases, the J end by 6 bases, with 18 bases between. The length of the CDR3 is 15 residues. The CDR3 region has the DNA TGTGCCAGTAGTAGTATTCGGGAAAAGAAGGCTGAAGCTTTCTTT. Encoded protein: CASSSIREKKAEAFF.

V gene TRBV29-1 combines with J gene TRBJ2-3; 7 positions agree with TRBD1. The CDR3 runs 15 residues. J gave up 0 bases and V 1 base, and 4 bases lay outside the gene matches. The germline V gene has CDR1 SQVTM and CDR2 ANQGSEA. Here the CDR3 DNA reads TGCAGCGTTGAAGGACAGGGTAGGAGCACAGATACGCAGTATTTT. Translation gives CSVEGQGRSTDTQYF.

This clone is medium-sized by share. The CDR3 region has the DNA TGTGCCAGCAAAAGACTAGCGGGGGGCACAGATACGCAGTATTTT. Its translation: CASKRLAGGTDTQYF. This sequence joins TRBV6-4 and TRBJ2-3; 12 bases are a match to TRBD2. The CDR3 runs 15 residues. Germline CDR1 is MRHNA and CDR2 is SNTAGT. The V segment lost 7 bases and the J segment 1 base; nucleotides outside the gene matches: 3.

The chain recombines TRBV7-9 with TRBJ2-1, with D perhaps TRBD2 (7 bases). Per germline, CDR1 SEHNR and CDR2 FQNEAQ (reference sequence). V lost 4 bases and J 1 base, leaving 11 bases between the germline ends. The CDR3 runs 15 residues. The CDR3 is CASSWGGGSYNEQFF. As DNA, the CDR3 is TGTGCCAGCAGCTGGGGAGGGGGGTCCTACAATGAGCAGTTCTTC. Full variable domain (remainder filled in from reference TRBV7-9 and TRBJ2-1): DTGVSQNPRHKITKRGQNVTFRCDPISEHNRLYWYRQTLGQGPEFLTYFQNEAQLEKSRLLSDRFSAERPKGSFSTLEIQRTEQGDSAMYLCASSWGGGSYNEQFFGPGTRLTVL.

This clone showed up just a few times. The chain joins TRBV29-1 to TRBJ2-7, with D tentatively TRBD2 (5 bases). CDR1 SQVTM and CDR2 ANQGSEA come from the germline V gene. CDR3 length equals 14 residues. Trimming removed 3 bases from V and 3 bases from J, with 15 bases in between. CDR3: CSVDFRGYSYEQYF. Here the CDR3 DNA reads TGCAGCGTTGATTTCCGGGGTTATAGCTACGAGCAGTACTTC.

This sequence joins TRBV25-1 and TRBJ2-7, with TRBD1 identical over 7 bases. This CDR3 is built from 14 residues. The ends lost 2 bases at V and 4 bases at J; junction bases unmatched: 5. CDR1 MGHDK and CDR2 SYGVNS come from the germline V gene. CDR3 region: CASSERGLVYEQYF. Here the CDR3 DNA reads TGTGCCAGCAGTGAAAGGGGGCTGGTGTACGAGCAGTACTTC.

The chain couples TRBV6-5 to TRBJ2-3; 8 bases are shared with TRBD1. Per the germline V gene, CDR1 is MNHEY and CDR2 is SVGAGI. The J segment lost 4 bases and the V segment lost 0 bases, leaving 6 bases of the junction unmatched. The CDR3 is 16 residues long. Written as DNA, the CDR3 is TGTGCCAGCAGTTACTCGCCAGGGGGCCACGCAGATACGCAGTATTTT. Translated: CASSYSPGGHADTQYF.

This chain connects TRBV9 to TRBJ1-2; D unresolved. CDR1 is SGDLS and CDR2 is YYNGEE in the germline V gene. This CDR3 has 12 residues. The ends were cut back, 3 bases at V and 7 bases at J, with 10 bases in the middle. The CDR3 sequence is CASSDPGSGYTF. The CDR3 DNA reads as TGTGCCAGCAGCGACCCGGGGTCTGGCTACACCTTC.

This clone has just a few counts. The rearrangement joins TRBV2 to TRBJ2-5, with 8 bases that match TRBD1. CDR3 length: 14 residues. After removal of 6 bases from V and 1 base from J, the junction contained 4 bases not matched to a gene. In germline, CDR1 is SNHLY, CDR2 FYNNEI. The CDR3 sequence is CASRGTGGQETQYF. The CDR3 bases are TGTGCCAGCAGAGGAACAGGGGGCCAAGAGACCCAGTACTTC.

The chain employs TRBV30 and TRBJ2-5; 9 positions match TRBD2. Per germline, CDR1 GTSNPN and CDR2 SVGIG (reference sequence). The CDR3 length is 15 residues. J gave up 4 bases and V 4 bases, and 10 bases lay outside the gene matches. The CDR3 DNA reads TGTGCCTGGATGCTGGCGGGAGGGTTCGGAGAGACCCAGTACTTC. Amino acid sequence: CAWMLAGGFGETQYF.

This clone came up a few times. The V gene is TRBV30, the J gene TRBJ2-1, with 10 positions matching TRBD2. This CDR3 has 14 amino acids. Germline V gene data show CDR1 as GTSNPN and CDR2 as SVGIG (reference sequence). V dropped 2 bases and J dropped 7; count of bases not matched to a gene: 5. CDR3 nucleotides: TGTGCCTGGAGTTCACTAGCGGGACGGAATGAGCAGTTCTTC. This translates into CAWSSLAGRNEQFF.

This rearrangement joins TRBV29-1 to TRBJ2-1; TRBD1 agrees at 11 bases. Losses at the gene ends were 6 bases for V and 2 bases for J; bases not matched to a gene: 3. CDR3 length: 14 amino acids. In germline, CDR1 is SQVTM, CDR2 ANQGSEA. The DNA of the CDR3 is TGCAGCGTGGAGGGACAGGGGGCCTACAATGAGCAGTTCTTC. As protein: CSVEGQGAYNEQFF.

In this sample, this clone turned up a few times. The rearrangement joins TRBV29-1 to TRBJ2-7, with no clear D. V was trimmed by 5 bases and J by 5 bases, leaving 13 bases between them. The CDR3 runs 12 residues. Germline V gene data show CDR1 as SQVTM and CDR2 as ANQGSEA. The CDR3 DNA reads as TGCAGCGTTCCTCTCGGTCCGCACGAGCAGTACTTC. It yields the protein CSVPLGPHEQYF.

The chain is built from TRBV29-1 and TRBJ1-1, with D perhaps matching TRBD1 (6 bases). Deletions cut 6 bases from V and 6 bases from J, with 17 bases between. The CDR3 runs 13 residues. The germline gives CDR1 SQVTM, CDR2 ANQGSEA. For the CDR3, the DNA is TGCAGCGTGGAGGGGGGCGCAAGGTCTGAAGCTTTCTTT. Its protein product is CSVEGGARSEAFF.

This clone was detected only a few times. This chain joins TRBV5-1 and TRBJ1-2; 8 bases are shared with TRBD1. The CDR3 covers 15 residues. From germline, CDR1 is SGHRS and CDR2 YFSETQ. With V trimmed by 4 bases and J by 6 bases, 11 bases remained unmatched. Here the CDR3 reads CASSPGTGTSDGYTF. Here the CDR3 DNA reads TGCGCCAGCAGCCCAGGGACAGGCACAAGTGATGGCTACACCTTC.

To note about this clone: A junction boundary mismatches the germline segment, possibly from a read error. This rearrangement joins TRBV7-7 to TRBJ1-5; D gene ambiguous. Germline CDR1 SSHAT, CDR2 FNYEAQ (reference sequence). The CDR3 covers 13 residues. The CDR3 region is CASSFDEGGPQHF. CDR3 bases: TGTGCTAGCAGCTTCGACGAAGGCGGGCCCCAGCATTTT.

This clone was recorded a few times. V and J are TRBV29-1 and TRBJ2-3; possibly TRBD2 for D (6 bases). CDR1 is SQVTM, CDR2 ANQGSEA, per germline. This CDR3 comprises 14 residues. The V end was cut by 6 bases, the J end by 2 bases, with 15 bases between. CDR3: CSVIQRATTDTQYF. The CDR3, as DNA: TGCAGCGTCATCCAGCGGGCAACCACAGATACGCAGTATTTT.

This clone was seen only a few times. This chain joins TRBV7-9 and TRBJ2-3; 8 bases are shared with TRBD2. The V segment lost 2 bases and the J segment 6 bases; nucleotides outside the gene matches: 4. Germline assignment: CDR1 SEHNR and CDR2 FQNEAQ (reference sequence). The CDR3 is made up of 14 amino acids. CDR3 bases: TGTGCCAGCAGCTTAAGCGGGAGTCCGGATACGCAGTATTTT. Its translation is CASSLSGSPDTQYF.